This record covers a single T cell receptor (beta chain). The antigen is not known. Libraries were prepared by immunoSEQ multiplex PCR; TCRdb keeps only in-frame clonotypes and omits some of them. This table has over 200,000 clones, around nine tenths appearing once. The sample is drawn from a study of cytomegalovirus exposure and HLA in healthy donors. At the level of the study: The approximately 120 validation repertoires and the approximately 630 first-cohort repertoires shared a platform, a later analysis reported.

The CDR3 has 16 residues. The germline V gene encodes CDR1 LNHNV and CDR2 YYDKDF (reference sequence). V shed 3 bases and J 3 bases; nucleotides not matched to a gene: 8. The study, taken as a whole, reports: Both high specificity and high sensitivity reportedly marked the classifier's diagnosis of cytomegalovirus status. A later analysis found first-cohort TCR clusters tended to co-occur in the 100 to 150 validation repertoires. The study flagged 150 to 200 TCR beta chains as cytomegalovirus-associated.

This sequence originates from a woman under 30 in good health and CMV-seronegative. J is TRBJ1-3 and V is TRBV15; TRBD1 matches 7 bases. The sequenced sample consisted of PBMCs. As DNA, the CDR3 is TGTGCCACCAGCAGCCGGGACAGCCGGTATGGAAACACCATATATTTT. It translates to CATSSRDSRYGNTIYF.